The 5 T cell receptor beta chains listed next were all sequenced from one sample in a study of Tregs in tolerant kidney transplant recipients. This table comes from immunoSEQ multiplex PCR, and its TCRdb copy is limited to in-frame clones, with some not included. The data hold about 240,000 clones, with 84% observed a single time. Sequencing was carried out using CD4+ T cells from blood. Receptors were obtained from a human donor in good health.

This chain joins TRBV7-2 and TRBJ2-7; either TRBD1 or TRBD2 may fit D (6 bases each). Per the germline V gene, CDR1 is SGHTA and CDR2 is FQGNSA. V lost 0 bases and J lost 3, with 12 bases in between. This CDR3 has 15 residues. The CDR3 DNA sequence: TGTGCCAGCAGCTTAGCGCATGGGGGGCTCTACGAGCAGTACTTC. Protein: CASSLAHGGLYEQYF.

The V gene is TRBV2, the J gene TRBJ1-5; 9 bases line up with TRBD1. The germline gives CDR1 SNHLY, CDR2 FYNNEI. With 6 bases clipped from V and 9 bases from J, the junction kept 6 bases outside the gene matches. The CDR3 contains 13 residues. The CDR3 reads CASRVQGAGPQHF. For the CDR3, the DNA is TGTGCCAGCAGGGTACAGGGGGCCGGGCCCCAGCATTTT.

As for this clone: The junction departs from the called germline gene at one end, perhaps through a read error. This sequence joins TRBV11-2 and TRBJ2-7; TRBD2 matches 13 bases. Germline V lookup: CDR1 SGHAT, CDR2 FQNNGV. CDR3 length: 18 residues. DNA for the CDR3: TGTGCCGGCAGCCCTCTGGGGACTAGCGGGAAACGGCGGGGTGAGCAGTACTTC. Encoded protein: CAGSPLGTSGKRRGEQYF.

This clone has just one count. Here the CDR3 reads CASTRTSGSYNEQFF. CDR3 DNA sequence: TGTGCCAGCACCCGGACTAGCGGGAGTTACAATGAGCAGTTCTTC. This chain links TRBV9 with TRBJ2-1; 13 bases align to TRBD2. V shed 6 bases, J shed 4 bases, and the junction held 4 bases outside the gene matches. Germline loops: CDR1 SGDLS, CDR2 YYNGEE. The CDR3 covers 15 residues.

The genes are TRBV2 and TRBJ1-6, with D perhaps TRBD1 (6 bases). The V end was cut by 2 bases, the J end by 14 bases, with 16 bases between. Germline values: CDR1 SNHLY, CDR2 FYNNEI. This CDR3 spans 14 amino acids. CDR3 amino acids: CASSERTGAGSLHF. The CDR3 bases are TGTGCCAGCAGTGAAAGGACGGGGGCGGGATCCCTCCACTTT.